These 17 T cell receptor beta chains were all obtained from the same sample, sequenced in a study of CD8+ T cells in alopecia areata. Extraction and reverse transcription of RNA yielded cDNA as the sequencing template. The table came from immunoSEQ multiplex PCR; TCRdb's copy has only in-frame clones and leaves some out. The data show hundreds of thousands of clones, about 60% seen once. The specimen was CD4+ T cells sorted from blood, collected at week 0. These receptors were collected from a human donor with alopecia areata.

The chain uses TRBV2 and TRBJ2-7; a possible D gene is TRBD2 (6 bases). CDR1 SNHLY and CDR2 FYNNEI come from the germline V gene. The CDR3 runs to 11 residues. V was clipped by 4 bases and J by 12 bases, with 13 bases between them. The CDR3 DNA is TGTGCCAGCAGTGTAGGACTACCCTCGTACTTC. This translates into CASSVGLPSYF.

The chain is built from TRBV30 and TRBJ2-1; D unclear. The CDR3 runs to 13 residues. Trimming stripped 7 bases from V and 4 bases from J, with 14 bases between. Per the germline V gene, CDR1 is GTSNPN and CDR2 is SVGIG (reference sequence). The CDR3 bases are TGTGCCTATACACCTTCAATGTACAATGAGCAGTTCTTC. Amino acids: CAYTPSMYNEQFF.

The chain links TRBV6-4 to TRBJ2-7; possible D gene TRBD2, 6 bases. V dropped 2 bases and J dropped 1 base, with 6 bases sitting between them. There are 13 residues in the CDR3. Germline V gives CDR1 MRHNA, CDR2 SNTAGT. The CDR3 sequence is CASSDAGSYEQYF. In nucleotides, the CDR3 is TGTGCCAGCAGTGACGCGGGGTCCTACGAGCAGTACTTC.

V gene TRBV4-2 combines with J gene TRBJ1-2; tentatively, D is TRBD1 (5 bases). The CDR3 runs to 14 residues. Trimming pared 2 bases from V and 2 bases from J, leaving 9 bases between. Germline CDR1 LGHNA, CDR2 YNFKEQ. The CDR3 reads CASSQPSGNYGYTF. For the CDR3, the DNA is TGTGCCAGCAGCCAACCGTCAGGGAACTATGGCTACACCTTC.

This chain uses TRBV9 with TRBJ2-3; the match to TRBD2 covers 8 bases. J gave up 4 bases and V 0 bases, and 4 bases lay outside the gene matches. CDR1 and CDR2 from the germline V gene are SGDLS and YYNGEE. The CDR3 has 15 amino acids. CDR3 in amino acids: CASSVERRGADTQYF. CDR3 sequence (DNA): TGTGCCAGCAGCGTAGAGAGGCGGGGGGCAGATACGCAGTATTTT.

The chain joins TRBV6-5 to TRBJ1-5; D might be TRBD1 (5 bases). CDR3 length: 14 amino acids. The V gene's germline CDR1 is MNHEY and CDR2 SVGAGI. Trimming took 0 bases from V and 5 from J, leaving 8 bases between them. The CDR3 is CASSYSAGYQPQHF. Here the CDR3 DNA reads TGTGCCAGCAGTTACTCGGCAGGGTATCAGCCCCAGCATTTT.

CDR3 residues: CASSSWGAQPQHF. The DNA for the CDR3 is TGTGCCAGCAGCTCTTGGGGGGCTCAGCCCCAGCATTTT. V gene TRBV5-6 combines with J gene TRBJ1-5, with a possible D match to TRBD1 (6 bases). V lost 3 bases and J lost 6, with 10 bases in between. The CDR3 runs 13 residues. The germline CDR1 and CDR2 sequences are SGHDT and YYEEEE.

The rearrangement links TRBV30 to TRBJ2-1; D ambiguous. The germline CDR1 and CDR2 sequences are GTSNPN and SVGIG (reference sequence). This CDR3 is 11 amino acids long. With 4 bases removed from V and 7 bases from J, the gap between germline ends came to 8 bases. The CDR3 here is CAWNRNNEQFF. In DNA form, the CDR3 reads TGTGCCTGGAACAGAAATAATGAGCAGTTCTTC.

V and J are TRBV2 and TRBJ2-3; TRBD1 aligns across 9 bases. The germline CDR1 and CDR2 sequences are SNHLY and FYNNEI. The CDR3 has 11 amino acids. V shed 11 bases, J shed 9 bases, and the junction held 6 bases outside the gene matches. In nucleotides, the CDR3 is TGTGCCGGTCGGACAGGGGACACGCAGTATTTT. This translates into CAGRTGDTQYF.

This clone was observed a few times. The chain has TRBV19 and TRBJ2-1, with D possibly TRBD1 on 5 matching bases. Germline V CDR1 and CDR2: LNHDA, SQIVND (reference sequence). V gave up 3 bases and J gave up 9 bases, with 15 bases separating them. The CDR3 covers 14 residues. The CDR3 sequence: CASSIDRTRGEQFF. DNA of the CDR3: TGTGCCAGTAGTATTGATCGAACAAGGGGTGAGCAGTTCTTC.

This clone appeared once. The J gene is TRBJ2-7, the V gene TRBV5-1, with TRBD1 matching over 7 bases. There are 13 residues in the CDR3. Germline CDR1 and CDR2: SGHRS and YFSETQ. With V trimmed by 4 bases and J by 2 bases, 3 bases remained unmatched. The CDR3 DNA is TGCGCCAGCAGCGTTGGGACAGCCTACGAGCAGTACTTC. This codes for CASSVGTAYEQYF.

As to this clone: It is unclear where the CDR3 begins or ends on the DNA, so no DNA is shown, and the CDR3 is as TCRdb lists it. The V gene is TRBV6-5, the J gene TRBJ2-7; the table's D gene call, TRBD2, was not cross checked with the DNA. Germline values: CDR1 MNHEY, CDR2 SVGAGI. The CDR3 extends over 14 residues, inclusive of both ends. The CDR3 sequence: CASSSSVTTYEQYF.

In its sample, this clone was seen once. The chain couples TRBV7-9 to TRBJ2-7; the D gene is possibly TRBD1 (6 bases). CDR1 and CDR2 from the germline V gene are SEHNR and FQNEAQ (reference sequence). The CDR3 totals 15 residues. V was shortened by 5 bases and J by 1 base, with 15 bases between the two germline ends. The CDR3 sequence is CASSLSLGQSYEQYF. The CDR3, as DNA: TGTGCCAGCAGCCTAAGCCTCGGACAGTCCTACGAGCAGTACTTC.

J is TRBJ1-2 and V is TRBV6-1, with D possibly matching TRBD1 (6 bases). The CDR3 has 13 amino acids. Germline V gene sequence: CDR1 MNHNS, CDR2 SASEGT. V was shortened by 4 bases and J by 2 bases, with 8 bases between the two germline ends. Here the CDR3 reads CASSVQGNYGYTF. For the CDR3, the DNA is TGTGCCAGCAGTGTACAGGGAAACTATGGCTACACCTTC.

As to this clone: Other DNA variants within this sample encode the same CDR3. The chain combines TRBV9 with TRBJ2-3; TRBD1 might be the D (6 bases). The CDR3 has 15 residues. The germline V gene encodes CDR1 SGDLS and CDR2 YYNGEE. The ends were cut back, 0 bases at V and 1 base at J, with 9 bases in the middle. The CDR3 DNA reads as TGTGCCAGCAGCGTAGGGGGGCTTGGCACAGATACGCAGTATTTT. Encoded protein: CASSVGGLGTDTQYF.

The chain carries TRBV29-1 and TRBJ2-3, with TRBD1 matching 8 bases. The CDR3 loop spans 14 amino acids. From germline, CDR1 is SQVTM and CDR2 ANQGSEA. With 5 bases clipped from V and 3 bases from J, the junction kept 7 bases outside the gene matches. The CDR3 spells CSVLNRGKTDTQYF. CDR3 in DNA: TGCAGCGTTTTAAACAGGGGGAAGACAGATACGCAGTATTTT.

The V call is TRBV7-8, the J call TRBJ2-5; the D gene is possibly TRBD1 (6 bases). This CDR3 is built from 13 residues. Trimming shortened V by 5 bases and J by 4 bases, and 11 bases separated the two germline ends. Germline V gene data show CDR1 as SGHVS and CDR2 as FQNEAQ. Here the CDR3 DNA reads TGTGCCAGCAGCGTCTGGGGGCGAGAGACCCAGTACTTC. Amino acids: CASSVWGRETQYF.